The next 2 T cell receptor beta chains were all read from a single sample in a study of naive and memory T cell subsets. The beta constant-region primer was an equimolar mix of two oligonucleotides covering TRBC1 and TRBC2. The ligated cDNA underwent four PCR rounds using SP2 and nested alpha and beta constant-region primers. Via MiXCR, TCRdb re-called the UMI-ligation and nested PCR reads, giving one row per CDR3 protein. The top ten clones hold 0.9% of a sample with about 120,000 distinct CDR3 sequences, 35% to 45% of them seen once. Sequenced material: central memory CD4+ T cells from blood. The receptors were sampled from a human donor in good health.

DNA for the CDR3: TGCAGTGCGGGACAGTCAACTTTCTTT. This sequence encodes CSAGQSTFF. V usage is TRBV20-1 and J usage is TRBJ1-1; 7 bases fit TRBD1. V dropped 6 bases and J dropped 12; count of bases not matched to a gene: 4. This CDR3 comprises 9 residues. Germline assignment: CDR1 DFQATT and CDR2 SNEGSKA (reference sequence).

CDR3 bases: TGTGCCAGCAGCTTAGCGGTCGGTGGGACAAAAATTGGGGAGACCCAGTACTTC. Translation gives CASSLAVGGTKIGETQYF. The chain uses TRBV7-2 and TRBJ2-5, with D tentatively TRBD1 (6 bases). The CDR3 is 18 residues long. The germline V and J ends were trimmed by 0 bases and 5 bases, with 22 bases remaining between them. Looked up from germline, CDR1 is SGHTA and CDR2 is FQGNSA.